This T cell receptor (beta chain) was profiled in a study of blood T cell repertoires in COVID-19 (TCRdb year 2020). Looking at the study overall: Samples covering the acute and convalescent phases of COVID-19 were provided by collaborators in the United States, Italy and Spain. The material from the prospective study consisted of cDNA or gDNA derived from T cells, B-cell-depleted T cells, or PBMCs. Subjects who had been exposed to COVID-19, were actively infected with it, or had recovered from it provided the deeply sampled blood TCRbeta repertoires that made up the dataset. A freely available public database, intended as a resource for researchers studying the immune response to SARS-CoV-2, is where the repertoires were released. The samples were drawn from the first 160 participants of the ongoing ImmuneRACE study and from 950 to 1,500 subjects provided by 6 global collaborators. Nearly every sample came with metadata listing a de-identified subject ID, COVID-19 status, age in years and sex. HLA class I and class II types, where available, came from metadata supplied by the sample provider rather than from assay-based typing. The investigation overall reported the following: How much clinical and demographic metadata was included differed by source and by participant, and the metadata was provided uncurated.

In the prospective study, participants were 18 to 89 years old, resided in fewer than 25 geographic areas of the United States, and were enrolled through a virtual design. To assign participants to cohorts, the prospective study relied on clinical history that participants themselves reported in a screening survey and a study questionnaire. Recovered participants in ImmuneRACE Cohort 3 were defined by two consecutive negative NP/OP PCR tests, clearance by a healthcare professional, or resolution of symptoms. Each participant in the prospective study had whole blood, serum and a nasopharyngeal or oropharyngeal swab collected by mobile phlebotomists. Participants in the prospective study had the option to provide additional blood draws and questionnaires over an approximately 2-month period. Prospective study blood samples were shipped either frozen or at room temperature before DNA extraction. TCRbeta CDR3 regions were amplified from genomic DNA by means of the immunoSEQ Assay, a bias-controlled multiplex PCR. The authors' pipeline ran thus. The number of nucleated cells in each sample was estimated from the amplification of reference gene primers within the assay. To quantify the absolute abundance of each unique TCRbeta CDR3 rearrangement, sequence reads were collapsed and filtered. For each sample, productive Simpson clonality was calculated as the square root of Simpson's diversity index over productive rearrangements. Imported from immuneACCESS, the table was reduced by TCRdb to in-frame sequences with V and J called. These copies leave out some clones; in studies compared against another copy, an unresolved V gene accounts for under half, and the cause of the remainder is not known. The DNA was the basis for D and trimming; V, J and clone size are from that table. The sample records over 120,000 clones, about four fifths of which are singletons. Approximately 10% of the sample belongs to the ten largest clones.

As for this clone: It lacks a known antigen. Per-base qualities were not stored, and no clone one base away is much larger. Other DNA sequences in this specimen translate into the identical CDR3.

Its CDR3 holds 15 amino acids, cysteine through phenylalanine. The only DNA kept is the CDR3, 45 bases in frame from the first base. V and J are truncated by 0 bases and 3 bases respectively, leaving an intervening sequence of 9 bases. As encoded in the germline V gene, CDR1 is MNHNS while CDR2 is SASEGT. The rearranged chain carries TRBV6-1 and TRBJ1-5; D gene: possibly TRBD1, on 6 matching bases. The specimen was PBMCs or T cells enriched from blood (not recorded which). This clonotype was sampled from a man aged 50 to 60 who had recovered from COVID-19. The CDR3 reads as follows: CASSEAGGSNQPQHF. The base sequence is TGTGCCAGCAGTGAAGCAGGGGGTTCCAATCAGCCCCAGCATTTT.